The clone carrying this T cell receptor beta chain was detected many times. As yet, its antigen is unknown. Lactation, pregnancy, other autoimmune disease or uncontrolled infection led to exclusion of patients. PBMCs were collected from a 10 ml volume of fresh peripheral blood. The CDR3 is 14 amino acids. Trimming took off 3 bases at V and 9 bases at J, with 15 bases between the two ends. Germline CDR1 GTSNPN, CDR2 SVGIG (reference sequence). The data stem from a study of T cells in Graves' hyperthyroidism and ophthalmopathy. Study context: Blood was drawn when the patient was first diagnosed and still untreated.

There were TCR beta CDR3 regions amplified from RNA transcripts. An initial round of RT-PCR targeting the TCR CDR3 relied on the HTBI primer set. TCRdb reprocessed the multiplex PCR reads via MiXCR and lists one record per CDR3 protein. The sample carries about 290,000 distinct CDR3 sequences, about 18% recorded once. General study points: Within blood appeared most thyroid clonotypes that had expanded above 0.001.

The V gene is TRBV30, the J gene TRBJ1-6; D is unclear. The sample consisted of blood. This TCR came from a woman aged 55-70 years with Graves' ophthalmopathy. The CDR3 sequence: CAWSPPDSGSPLHF. CDR3 DNA: TGTGCCTGGAGCCCACCGGATTCTGGTTCACCCCTCCACTTT.